The TCR beta chain described here comes from a study of CD8 T cells in Susac syndrome. The RNA, about 0.45 to 1 ug, was put through reverse transcription using random hexamers. One entry per CDR3 protein, called by TCRdb with MiXCR from the immunoSEQ multiplex PCR reads. The sample carries about 69,000 distinct CDR3 sequences, 85% to 95% recorded once. Germline CDR1 LGHNA, CDR2 YNFKEQ. This CDR3 is built from 15 residues. V lost 4 bases and J lost 6; bases outside the gene matches: 7. Both CD4+ and CD8+ T cells were negatively isolated, and TEMRA cells underwent FACS enrichment. V is TRBV4-2 and J is TRBJ2-1; 9 bases line up with TRBD2. The material sequenced was CD8+ T cells from PBMCs. The clonotype comes from a human donor in good health. CDR3 sequence reads: CASSRSGGPSNEQFF. The DNA of the CDR3 is TGTGCCAGCAGCCGTAGCGGGGGCCCCTCCAATGAGCAGTTCTTC.